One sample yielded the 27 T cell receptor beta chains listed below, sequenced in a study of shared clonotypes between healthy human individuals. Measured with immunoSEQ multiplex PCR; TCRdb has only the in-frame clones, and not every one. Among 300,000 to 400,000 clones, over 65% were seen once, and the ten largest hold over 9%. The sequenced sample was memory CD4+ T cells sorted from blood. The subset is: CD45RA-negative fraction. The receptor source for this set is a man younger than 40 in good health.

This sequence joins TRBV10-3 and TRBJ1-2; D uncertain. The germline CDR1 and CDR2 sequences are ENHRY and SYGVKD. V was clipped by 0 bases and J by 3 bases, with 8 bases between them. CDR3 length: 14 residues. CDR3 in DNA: TGTGCCATCAGTGAGTCACTAGGAGACTATGGCTACACCTTC. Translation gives CAISESLGDYGYTF.

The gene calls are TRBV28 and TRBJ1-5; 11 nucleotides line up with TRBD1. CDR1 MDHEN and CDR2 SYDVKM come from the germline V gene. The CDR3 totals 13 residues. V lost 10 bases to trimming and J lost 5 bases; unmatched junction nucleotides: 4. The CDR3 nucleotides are TGTGCCACCCGGACAGGGGGCTATCAGCCCCAGCATTTT. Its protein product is CATRTGGYQPQHF.

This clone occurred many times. CDR3 nucleotides: TGCGCCAGCAGCCAACCCCCCGAGGGGGACTGGGAAGAGACCCAGTACTTC. Translated, it gives CASSQPPEGDWEETQYF. This rearrangement joins TRBV4-1 to TRBJ2-5; tentatively, D is TRBD1 or TRBD2 (6 bases each). Germline-derived CDR1 and CDR2 are MGHRA and YSYEKL. CDR3 length: 17 residues. The V gene lost 2 bases and the J gene lost 3 bases, with 19 bases spanning the gap.

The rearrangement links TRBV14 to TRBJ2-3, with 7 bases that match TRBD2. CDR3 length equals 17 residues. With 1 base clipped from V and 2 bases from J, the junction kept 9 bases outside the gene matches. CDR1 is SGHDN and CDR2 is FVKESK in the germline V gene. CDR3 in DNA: TGTGCCAGCAGCCAAGGCGGGAGAGGGGAACTCACAGATACGCAGTATTTT. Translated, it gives CASSQGGRGELTDTQYF.

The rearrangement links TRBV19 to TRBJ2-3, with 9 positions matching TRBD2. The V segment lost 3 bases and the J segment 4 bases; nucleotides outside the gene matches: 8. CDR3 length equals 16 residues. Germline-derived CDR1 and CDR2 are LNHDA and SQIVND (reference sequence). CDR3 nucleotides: TGTGCCAGTAGTATGGGCAGCGGGAGGACCTCAGATACGCAGTATTTT. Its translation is CASSMGSGRTSDTQYF. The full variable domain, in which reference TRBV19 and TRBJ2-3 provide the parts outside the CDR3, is DGGITQSPKYLFRKEGQNVTLSCEQNLNHDAMYWYRQDPGQGLRLIYYSQIVNDFQKGDIAEGYSVSREKKESFPLTVTSAQKNPTAFYLCASSMGSGRTSDTQYFGPGTRLTVL.

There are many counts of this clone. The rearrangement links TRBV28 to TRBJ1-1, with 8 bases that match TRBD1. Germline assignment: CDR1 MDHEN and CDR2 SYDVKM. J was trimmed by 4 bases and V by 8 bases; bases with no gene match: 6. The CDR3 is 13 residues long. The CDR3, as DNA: TGTGCCAGCGCCTATACAGGGGGCACTGAAGCTTTCTTT. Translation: CASAYTGGTEAFF.

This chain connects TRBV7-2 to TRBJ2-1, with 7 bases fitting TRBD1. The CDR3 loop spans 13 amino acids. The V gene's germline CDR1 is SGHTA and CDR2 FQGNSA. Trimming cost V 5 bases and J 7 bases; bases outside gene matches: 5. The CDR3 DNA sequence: TGTGCCAGCAGCCTCTGGACAGGTAATGAGCAGTTCTTC. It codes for CASSLWTGNEQFF. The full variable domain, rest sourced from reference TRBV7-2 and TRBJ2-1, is GAGVSQSPSNKVTEKGKDVELRCDPISGHTALYWYRQSLGQGLEFLIYFQGNSAPDKSGLPSDRFSAERTGGSVSTLTIQRTQQEDSAVYLCASSLWTGNEQFFGPGTRLTVL.

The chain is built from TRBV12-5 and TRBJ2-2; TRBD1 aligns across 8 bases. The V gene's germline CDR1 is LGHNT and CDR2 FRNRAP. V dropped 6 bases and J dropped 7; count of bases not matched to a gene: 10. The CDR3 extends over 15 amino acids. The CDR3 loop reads CASGQGTGLSGELFF. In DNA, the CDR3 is TGTGCTAGTGGCCAGGGGACAGGTCTTAGCGGGGAGCTGTTTTTT.

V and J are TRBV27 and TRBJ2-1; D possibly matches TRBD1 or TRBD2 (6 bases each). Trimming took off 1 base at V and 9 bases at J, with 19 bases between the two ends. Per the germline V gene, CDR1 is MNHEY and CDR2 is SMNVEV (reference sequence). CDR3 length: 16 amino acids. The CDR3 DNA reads TGTGCCAGCAGTTTATTAGGGGGACGCCTGGGAGGTGAGCAGTTCTTC. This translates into CASSLLGGRLGGEQFF.

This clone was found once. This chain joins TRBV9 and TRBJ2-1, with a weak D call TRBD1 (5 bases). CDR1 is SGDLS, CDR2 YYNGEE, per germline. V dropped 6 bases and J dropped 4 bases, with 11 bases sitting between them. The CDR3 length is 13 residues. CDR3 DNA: TGTGCCAGCACCCAGGGCCCTTACAATGAGCAGTTCTTC. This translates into CASTQGPYNEQFF.

The CDR3: CAWSDQSGLNQPQHF. DNA of the CDR3: TGTGCCTGGAGTGACCAATCAGGGCTCAATCAGCCCCAGCATTTT. The chain combines TRBV30 with TRBJ1-5; maybe TRBD1 (5 bases). Trimming took off 1 base at V and 3 bases at J, with 13 bases between the two ends. The CDR3 has 15 residues. Germline CDR1 and CDR2: GTSNPN and SVGIG (reference sequence).

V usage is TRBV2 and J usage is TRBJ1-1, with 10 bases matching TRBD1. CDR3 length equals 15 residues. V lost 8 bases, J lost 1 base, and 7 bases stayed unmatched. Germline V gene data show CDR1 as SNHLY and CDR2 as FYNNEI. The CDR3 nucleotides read TGTGCCAGCGGAGGACAGGGGGGATCGAACACTGAAGCTTTCTTT. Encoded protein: CASGGQGGSNTEAFF.

The CDR3 spells CASSLQVWQPQHF. DNA of the CDR3: TGTGCCAGTAGTTTGCAGGTGTGGCAGCCCCAGCATTTT. The chain joins TRBV19 to TRBJ1-5, with D unclear. The CDR3 spans 13 residues. Looked up from germline, CDR1 is LNHDA and CDR2 is SQIVND (reference sequence). V was clipped by 5 bases and J by 7 bases, with 12 bases between them.

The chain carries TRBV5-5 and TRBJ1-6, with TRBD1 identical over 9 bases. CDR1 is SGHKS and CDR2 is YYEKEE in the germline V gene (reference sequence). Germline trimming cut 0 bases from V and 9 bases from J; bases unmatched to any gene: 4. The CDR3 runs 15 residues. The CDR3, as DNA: TGTGCCAGCAGCTTGGGGGGACAGGGTGGTTCACCCCTCCACTTT. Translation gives CASSLGGQGGSPLHF. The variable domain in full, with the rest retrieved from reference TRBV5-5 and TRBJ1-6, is DAGVTQSPTHLIKTRGQQVTLRCSPISGHKSVSWYQQVLGQGPQFIFQYYEKEERGRGNFPDRFSARQFPNYSSELNVNALLLGDSALYLCASSLGGQGGSPLHFGNGTRLTVT.

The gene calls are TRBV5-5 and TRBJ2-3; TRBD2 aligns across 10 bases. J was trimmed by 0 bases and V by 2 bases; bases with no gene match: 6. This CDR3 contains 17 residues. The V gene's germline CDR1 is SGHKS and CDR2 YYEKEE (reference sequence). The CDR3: CASSFLTSGSSTDTQYF. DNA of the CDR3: TGTGCCAGCAGCTTTCTGACTAGCGGGTCTAGCACAGATACGCAGTATTTT.

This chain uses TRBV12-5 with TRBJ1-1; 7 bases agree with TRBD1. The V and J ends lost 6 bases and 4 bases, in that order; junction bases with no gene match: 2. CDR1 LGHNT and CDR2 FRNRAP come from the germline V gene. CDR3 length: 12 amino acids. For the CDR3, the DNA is TGTGCTAGTGGACAGGGGTCCACTGAAGCTTTCTTT. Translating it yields CASGQGSTEAFF.

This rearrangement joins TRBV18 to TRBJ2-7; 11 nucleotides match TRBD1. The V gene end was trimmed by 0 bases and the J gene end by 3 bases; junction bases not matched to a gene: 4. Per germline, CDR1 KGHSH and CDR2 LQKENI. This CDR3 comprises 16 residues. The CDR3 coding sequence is TGTGCCAGCTCACCACCCGGGACAGGGGGTCTCTACGAGCAGTACTTC. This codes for CASSPPGTGGLYEQYF.

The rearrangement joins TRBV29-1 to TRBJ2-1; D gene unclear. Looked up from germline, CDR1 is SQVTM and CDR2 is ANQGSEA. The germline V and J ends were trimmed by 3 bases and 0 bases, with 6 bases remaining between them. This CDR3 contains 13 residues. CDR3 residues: CSVDRFSYNEQFF. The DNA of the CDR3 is TGCAGCGTTGATAGGTTCTCCTACAATGAGCAGTTCTTC.

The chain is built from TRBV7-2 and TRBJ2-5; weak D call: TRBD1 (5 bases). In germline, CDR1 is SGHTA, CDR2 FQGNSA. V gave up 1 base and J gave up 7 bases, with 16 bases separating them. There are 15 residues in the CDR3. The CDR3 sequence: CASSLDWGGSGTQYF. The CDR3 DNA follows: TGTGCCAGCAGCTTAGATTGGGGCGGTTCTGGGACCCAGTACTTC.

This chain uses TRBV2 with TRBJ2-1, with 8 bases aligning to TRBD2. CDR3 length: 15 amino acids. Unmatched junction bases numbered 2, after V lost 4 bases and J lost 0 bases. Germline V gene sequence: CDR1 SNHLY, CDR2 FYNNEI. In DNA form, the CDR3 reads TGTGCCAGCAGTGGTGGACTAGCCTCCTACAATGAGCAGTTCTTC. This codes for CASSGGLASYNEQFF.

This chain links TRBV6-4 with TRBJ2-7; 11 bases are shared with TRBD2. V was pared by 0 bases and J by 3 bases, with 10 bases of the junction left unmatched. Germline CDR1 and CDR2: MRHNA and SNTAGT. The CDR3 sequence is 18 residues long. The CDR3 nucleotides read TGTGCCAGCAGTGACTCTACTAGCGGGAGCAAAGGGCTCTACGAGCAGTACTTC. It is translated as CASSDSTSGSKGLYEQYF.

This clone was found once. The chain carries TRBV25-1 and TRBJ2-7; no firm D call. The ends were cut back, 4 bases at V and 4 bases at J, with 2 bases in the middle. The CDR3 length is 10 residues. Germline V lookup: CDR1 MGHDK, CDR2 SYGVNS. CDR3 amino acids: CASSGYEQYF. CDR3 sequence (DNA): TGTGCCAGCAGTGGGTACGAGCAGTACTTC.

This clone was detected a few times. CDR3: CASSLGLAGKAYGRQYF. CDR3 nucleotide sequence: TGTGCCAGCAGTTTGGGACTAGCGGGAAAGGCCTACGGCCGGCAGTACTTC. The chain couples TRBV27 to TRBJ2-7, with 13 nucleotides matching TRBD2. V was clipped by 3 bases and J by 9 bases; unmatched bases: 14. Germline CDR1 MNHEY, CDR2 SMNVEV (reference sequence). The CDR3 spans 17 residues.

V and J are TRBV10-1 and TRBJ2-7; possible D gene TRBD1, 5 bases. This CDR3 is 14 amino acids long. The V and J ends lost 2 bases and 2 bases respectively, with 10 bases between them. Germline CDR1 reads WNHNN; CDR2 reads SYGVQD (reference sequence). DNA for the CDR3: TGCGCCAGCAGTGAGGGTAGGACACCCTACGAGCAGTACTTC. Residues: CASSEGRTPYEQYF.

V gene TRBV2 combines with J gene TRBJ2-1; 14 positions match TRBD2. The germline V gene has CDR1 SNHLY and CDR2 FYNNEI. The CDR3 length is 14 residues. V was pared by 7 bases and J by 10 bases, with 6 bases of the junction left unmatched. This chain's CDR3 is CASNGLAGGGEQFF. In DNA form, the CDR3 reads TGTGCCAGCAATGGACTAGCGGGAGGAGGAGAGCAGTTCTTC.

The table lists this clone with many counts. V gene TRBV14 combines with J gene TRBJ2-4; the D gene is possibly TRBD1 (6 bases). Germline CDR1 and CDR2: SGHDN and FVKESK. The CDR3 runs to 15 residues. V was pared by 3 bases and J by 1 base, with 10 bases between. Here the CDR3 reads CASSQQGSAKNIQYF. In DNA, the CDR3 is TGTGCCAGCAGCCAGCAGGGGTCGGCCAAAAACATTCAGTACTTC.

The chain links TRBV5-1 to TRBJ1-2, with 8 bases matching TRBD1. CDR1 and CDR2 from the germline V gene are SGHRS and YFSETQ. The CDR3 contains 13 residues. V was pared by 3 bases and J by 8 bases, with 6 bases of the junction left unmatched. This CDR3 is CASSSDRARGYTF. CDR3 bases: TGCGCCAGCAGCTCGGACAGGGCAAGGGGCTACACCTTC.